This record looks at one T cell receptor beta chain sequence and its context. The data were produced by immunoSEQ multiplex PCR, yet TCRdb's version contains in-frame clones alone and is incomplete. The data contain around 190,000 clones, around 84% of them seen just once; the ten biggest clones take up about 3.2%. Participants came from around 25 US areas, aged roughly 18 to 89 years. Cohorts were determined from participant-reported clinical history. Exposed enrollees encountered a COVID-19 case at some point within 2 weeks before study entry. The record originates from a study of blood T cell repertoires in COVID-19. Germline CDR1 SGHTA, CDR2 FQGNSA. V was shortened by 3 bases and J by 5 bases, with 17 bases between the two germline ends. The CDR3 is 16 amino acids.

This TCR came from a woman aged 25 to 39 who had been exposed to COVID-19. This chain joins TRBV7-2 and TRBJ2-1; a possible D gene is TRBD2 (7 bases). The sequenced sample was PBMCs or T cells enriched from blood (not recorded which). Here the CDR3 DNA reads TGTGCCAGCAGCTTTGGGGGGGGGCCGGTCCACAATGAGCAGTTCTTC. Protein: CASSFGGGPVHNEQFF.